The TCR beta chain described here comes from a study of cytomegalovirus exposure and HLA in healthy donors. V shed 9 bases, J shed 1 base, and the junction held 1 base outside the gene matches. Germline lookup yields CDR1 LNHNV and CDR2 YYDKDF (reference sequence). The CDR3 covers 13 residues. With respect to this clone: Its target is not known.

Findings and caveats of the study: Certain sequence variants were highly shared and formed a cluster, and this cluster was likely a sequencing artifact. After further analysis at a later stage, 16,951 TCR beta sequences were associated with HLA alleles at 0.05 false discovery rate.

The study ran its PCR with 60 Vbeta and 13 Jbeta primers. TCRdb's copy holds only in-frame clones and misses some; the assay was immunoSEQ multiplex PCR. The sample has 150,000 to 250,000 clones, 75% to 85% seen once. The sequencing input was PBMCs. The clonotype was recovered from a girl aged 5-17 years in good health and CMV-seropositive. The V and J genes are TRBV15 and TRBJ1-3, with 9 bases identical to TRBD1. The CDR3 is CATGQGSGNTIYF. The CDR3 DNA reads TGTGCCACTGGACAGGGGTCTGGAAACACCATATATTTT.